Included here is one T cell receptor (beta chain) sequence, with context. This sample stems from a study of blood T cell repertoires in COVID-19. The CDR3 has 13 residues. Germline CDR1 SGHNT, CDR2 YENEEA. Trimming stripped 5 bases from V and 4 bases from J, with 11 bases between. Assay used: immunoSEQ multiplex PCR; TCRdb lists only in-frame clones, some missing. The sample has roughly 150,000 clones, about 88% seen once. This chain connects TRBV11-3 to TRBJ1-1; tentative D call: TRBD1 (5 bases). The material sequenced was peripheral blood. The TCR originated in a woman in her sixties or seventies with COVID-19, enrolled during active disease. CDR3 sequence: CASSRTGATEAFF. DNA of the CDR3: TGTGCCAGCAGCCGCACAGGAGCCACTGAAGCTTTCTTT.